One and the same sample provided the 23 T cell receptor beta chains below, sequenced in a study of cytomegalovirus exposure and HLA in healthy donors. The method was immunoSEQ multiplex PCR; TCRdb's version includes in-frame clones alone and lacks a portion of them. Of 200,000 to 250,000 clones in the sample, around nine tenths were seen once. The sequenced material came from PBMCs. The receptors derive from a woman aged 18-30 years in good health and CMV-seronegative.

This rearrangement joins TRBV6-6 to TRBJ2-5; tentatively, D is TRBD2 (6 bases). The CDR3 spans 14 residues. V was pared by 2 bases and J by 5 bases, with 12 bases between. Germline CDR1 reads MNHNY; CDR2 reads SVGAGI (reference sequence). In DNA, the CDR3 is TGTGCCAGCAGTTACACACCTGCGGGGGAGACCCAGTACTTC. It specifies CASSYTPAGETQYF.

V and J are TRBV5-4 and TRBJ2-7, with D perhaps matching TRBD1 (6 bases). The germline gives CDR1 SGHNT, CDR2 YYREEE (reference sequence). Trimming removed 3 bases from V and 0 bases from J, with 13 bases in between. The CDR3 runs 15 residues. CDR3 amino acids: CASSWGQDISYEQYF. The CDR3 DNA sequence: TGTGCCAGCAGCTGGGGGCAGGATATCTCCTACGAGCAGTACTTC.

The V gene is TRBV6-5, the J gene TRBJ2-7; 7 bases map to TRBD1. CDR1 MNHEY and CDR2 SVGAGI come from the germline V gene. This CDR3 spans 13 amino acids. Trimming cost V 4 bases and J 5 bases; bases outside gene matches: 5. The CDR3 DNA follows: TGTGCCAGCAGTTGGGCCGGGACAGACGAGCAGTACTTC. Residues: CASSWAGTDEQYF.

This clone has just a few counts. The genes are TRBV28 and TRBJ1-2; the D gene is possibly TRBD1 (5 bases). This CDR3 comprises 12 residues. The germline gives CDR1 MDHEN, CDR2 SYDVKM. V was cut by 8 bases and J by 8 bases, with 15 bases left in between. The DNA for the CDR3 is TGTGCCAGCTGGATGGGGCGGGGAGGCTACACCTTC. Translating gives CASWMGRGGYTF.

The V gene is TRBV9, the J gene TRBJ2-7; 7 nucleotides line up with TRBD2. Per the germline V gene, CDR1 is SGDLS and CDR2 is YYNGEE. V was pared by 3 bases and J by 4 bases, with 10 bases of the junction left unmatched. This CDR3 is 15 amino acids long. CDR3 nucleotides: TGTGCCAGCAGCGAACCGCGGACTAGTTGGTACGAGCAGTACTTC. Residues: CASSEPRTSWYEQYF.

The chain couples TRBV6-6 to TRBJ2-5, with 8 positions matching TRBD2. Per germline, CDR1 MNHNY and CDR2 SVGAGI (reference sequence). The CDR3 runs to 15 residues. V was clipped by 4 bases and J by 2 bases; unmatched bases: 6. Here the CDR3 DNA reads TGTGCCAGCAGTTTAAGCGGGAGCCAACAAGAGACCCAGTACTTC. Protein: CASSLSGSQQETQYF.

The table lists this clone with a count of one. The V and J genes are TRBV5-1 and TRBJ1-1, with D tentatively TRBD1 (6 bases). The CDR3 sequence is 17 residues long. V was shortened by 5 bases and J by 1 base, with 21 bases between the two germline ends. Germline loops: CDR1 SGHRS, CDR2 YFSETQ. The CDR3 sequence: CASSPTGLRAGNTEAFF. The CDR3 nucleotides read TGCGCCAGCAGTCCGACAGGTCTCAGGGCAGGGAACACTGAAGCTTTCTTT.

The chain combines TRBV29-1 with TRBJ2-1; 7 nucleotides line up with TRBD2. This CDR3 has 13 residues. Trimming removed 3 bases from V and 3 bases from J; junction bases left unmatched: 2. Germline V gene lookup returns CDR1 SQVTM and CDR2 ANQGSEA. The CDR3 bases are TGCAGCGTTGACCCTAGCGGCTACAATGAGCAGTTCTTC. Its protein is CSVDPSGYNEQFF.

The J gene is TRBJ2-7, the V gene TRBV2; perhaps TRBD2 as D (7 bases). V lost 7 bases, J lost 2 bases, and 15 bases lay in between. There are 14 residues in the CDR3. Germline V lookup: CDR1 SNHLY, CDR2 FYNNEI. The CDR3 DNA follows: TGTGCCAGCATCCAACGGGGGGCCCCCTACGAGCAGTACTTC. Its protein is CASIQRGAPYEQYF.

This clone was detected only once. The V gene is TRBV7-8, the J gene TRBJ1-1; no reliable D call. Deletions cut 2 bases from V and 3 bases from J, with 16 bases between. Germline CDR1 and CDR2: SGHVS and FQNEAQ. This CDR3 comprises 16 residues. The DNA for the CDR3 is TGTGCCAGCAGCTTACGGTCCCTCAACGGGGACACTGAAGCTTTCTTT. Its translation is CASSLRSLNGDTEAFF.

The chain links TRBV6-6 to TRBJ1-5; D may be TRBD1 (5 bases). Germline V lookup: CDR1 MNHNY, CDR2 SVGAGI (reference sequence). This CDR3 comprises 16 residues. V shed 2 bases and J shed 2 bases, with 13 bases lying between them. CDR3 coding DNA: TGTGCCAGCAGTTACGTCGTAGGGGAGGGCAATCAGCCCCAGCATTTT. This gives the protein CASSYVVGEGNQPQHF.

The J gene is TRBJ1-5, the V gene TRBV19, with D maybe TRBD1 (5 bases). The CDR3 consists of 14 residues. The germline V gene encodes CDR1 LNHDA and CDR2 SQIVND (reference sequence). The V and J ends lost 6 bases and 0 bases respectively, with 9 bases between them. This CDR3 is CASRPDSSNQPQHF. The CDR3 nucleotides read TGTGCCAGTAGACCTGACAGTAGCAATCAGCCCCAGCATTTT.

The rearrangement links TRBV28 to TRBJ1-1; a weak D match, TRBD1 (5 bases). The CDR3 is 15 amino acids. V lost 8 bases and J lost 6, with 22 bases in between. Per the germline V gene, CDR1 is MDHEN and CDR2 is SYDVKM. The CDR3 coding sequence is TGTGCCAGCGGGCCTTGGGGCGCGGGGAGTGCTGAAGCTTTCTTT. Encoded protein: CASGPWGAGSAEAFF.

This chain joins TRBV10-2 and TRBJ2-7; 8 positions agree with TRBD1. There are 14 residues in the CDR3. Germline-derived CDR1 and CDR2 are WSHSY and SAAADI. Losses at the gene ends were 8 bases for V and 4 bases for J; bases not matched to a gene: 10. The DNA for the CDR3 is TGCGCCAGCGGTCCAGGGGGCTTGAGGTACGAGCAGTACTTC. This sequence encodes CASGPGGLRYEQYF.

The gene calls are TRBV11-2 and TRBJ2-7; 9 bases map to TRBD2. Germline loops: CDR1 SGHAT, CDR2 FQNNGV. The V segment lost 5 bases and the J segment 10 bases; nucleotides outside the gene matches: 15. CDR3 length equals 15 residues. CDR3 sequence reads: CASSRLRTSVKVQYF. CDR3 DNA: TGTGCCAGCAGCCGACTCCGGACTAGCGTGAAGGTACAGTACTTC. The full variable domain, with the rest looked up from reference TRBV11-2 and TRBJ2-7, is EAGVAQSPRYKIIEKRQSVAFWCNPISGHATLYWYQQILGQGPKLLIQFQNNGVVDDSQLPKDRFSAERLKGVDSTLKIQPAKLEDSAVYLCASSRLRTSVKVQYFGPGTRLTVT.

The chain uses TRBV21-1 and TRBJ2-5; the D call TRBD2 from the table was never checked on the DNA. TRBV21-1 is designated a pseudogene. This CDR3 comprises 21 residues. The CDR3 sequence is CASSLTPGTSGRAVIQGTQYF. Written as DNA, the CDR3 is TGTGCCAGCAGCCTTACCCCCGGGACTAGCGGGAGGGCCGTCATTCAAGGGACCCAGTACTTC.

The V gene is TRBV19, the J gene TRBJ1-5; 8 nucleotides agree with TRBD1. CDR3 size: 17 residues. The V segment lost 3 bases and the J segment 6 bases; nucleotides outside the gene matches: 13. The germline V gene encodes CDR1 LNHDA and CDR2 SQIVND (reference sequence). The CDR3 reads CASSIRDRSILAQPQHF. DNA of the CDR3: TGTGCCAGTAGTATCCGGGACAGGAGTATCTTAGCTCAGCCCCAGCATTTT.

The chain joins TRBV27 to TRBJ1-2, with TRBD1 identical over 8 bases. The germline gives CDR1 MNHEY, CDR2 SMNVEV (reference sequence). J gave up 4 bases and V 3 bases, and 7 bases lay outside the gene matches. The CDR3 runs 15 residues. The CDR3 is CASSFGTGGIYGYTF. CDR3 sequence (DNA): TGTGCCAGCAGTTTTGGCACAGGGGGGATCTATGGCTACACCTTC.

V and J are TRBV6-1 and TRBJ2-7, with 8 bases aligning to TRBD1. The CDR3 runs to 16 residues. Per the germline V gene, CDR1 is MNHNS and CDR2 is SASEGT. V lost 2 bases to trimming and J lost 3 bases; unmatched junction nucleotides: 9. The CDR3 bases are TGTGCCAGCAGTGAACCAAAAGGACAGGGTGGCTACGAGCAGTACTTC. Translation gives CASSEPKGQGGYEQYF.

V gene TRBV5-6 combines with J gene TRBJ2-4; weak D call: TRBD2 (5 bases). Germline V gene lookup returns CDR1 SGHDT and CDR2 YYEEEE. Trimming cost V 0 bases and J 7 bases, with 11 bases left between them. CDR3 length: 14 residues. CDR3 in amino acids: CASSLGAVHNIQYF. DNA for the CDR3: TGTGCCAGCAGCTTGGGAGCGGTCCACAACATTCAGTACTTC.

The chain carries TRBV27 and TRBJ2-7, with D possibly matching TRBD1 (7 bases). Germline V gene sequence: CDR1 MNHEY, CDR2 SMNVEV (reference sequence). The V and J ends lost 5 bases and 5 bases respectively, with 16 bases between them. The CDR3 extends over 14 amino acids. The CDR3 region has the DNA TGTGCCAGCAGTGCGGGACAGAAATTCGACGAGCAGTACTTC. This codes for CASSAGQKFDEQYF.

This clone was detected a few times. The rearrangement uses TRBV5-4 and TRBJ2-5; weak D call: TRBD1 (6 bases). The CDR3 covers 15 residues. V lost 1 base, J lost 5 bases, and 15 bases lay in between. CDR1 and CDR2 (germline): SGHNT, YYREEE (reference sequence). DNA for the CDR3: TGTGCCAGCAGCTTGACCAGGGGTGGTGGGGAGACCCAGTACTTC. This encodes CASSLTRGGGETQYF.

This chain uses TRBV16 with TRBJ2-2; 9 bases are a match to TRBD1. The CDR3 contains 13 residues. Unmatched junction bases numbered 1, after V lost 5 bases and J lost 6 bases. Germline CDR1 is KGHSY and CDR2 is FQNENV. CDR3 region: CASSGQGPGELFF. In DNA form, the CDR3 reads TGTGCCAGCAGCGGACAGGGGCCCGGGGAGCTGTTTTTT. Filled out from reference TRBV16 and TRBJ2-2, the complete variable domain reads GEEVAQTPKHLVRGEGQKAKLYCAPIKGHSYVFWYQQVLKNEFKFLISFQNENVFDETGMPKERFSAKCLPNSPCSLEIQATKLEDSAVYFCASSGQGPGELFFGEGSRLTVL.